This TCR beta chain was found in a study of blood T cell repertoires in COVID-19. For the study at large: COVID-19 samples from acute and convalescent phases originated in the United States, Italy and Spain.

Produced via immunoSEQ multiplex PCR; TCRdb's table is partial and in-frame only. The sample comprises roughly 68,000 clones, 76% of which are singletons, and 14% to 15% rests with the top ten. Looked up from germline, CDR1 is MDHEN and CDR2 is SYDVKM. V was pared by 6 bases and J by 6 bases, with 12 bases between. The CDR3 length is 12 residues. The chain couples TRBV28 to TRBJ2-7; D gene unclear. Sequencing was done on a sample of peripheral blood. The sequence was obtained from a man in his 60s with COVID-19, enrolled during active disease. The CDR3 nucleotides are TGTGCCAGCAGCTTTATCGGGTTCGAGCAGTACTTC. Its protein is CASSFIGFEQYF.